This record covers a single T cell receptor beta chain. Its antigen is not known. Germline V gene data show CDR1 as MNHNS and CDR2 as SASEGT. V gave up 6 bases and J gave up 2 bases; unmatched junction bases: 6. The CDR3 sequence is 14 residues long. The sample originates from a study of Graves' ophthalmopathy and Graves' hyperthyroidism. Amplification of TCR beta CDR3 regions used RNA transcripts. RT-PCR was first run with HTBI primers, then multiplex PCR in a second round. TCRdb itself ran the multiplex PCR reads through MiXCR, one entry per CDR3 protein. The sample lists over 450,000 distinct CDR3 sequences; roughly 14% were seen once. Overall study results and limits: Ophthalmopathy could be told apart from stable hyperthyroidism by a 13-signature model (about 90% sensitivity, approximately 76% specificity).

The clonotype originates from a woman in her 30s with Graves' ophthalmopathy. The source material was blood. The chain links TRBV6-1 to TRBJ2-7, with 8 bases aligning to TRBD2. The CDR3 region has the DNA TGTGCCAGCAGAACTAGCGGAAAACCCTACGAGCAGTACTTC. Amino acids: CASRTSGKPYEQYF.